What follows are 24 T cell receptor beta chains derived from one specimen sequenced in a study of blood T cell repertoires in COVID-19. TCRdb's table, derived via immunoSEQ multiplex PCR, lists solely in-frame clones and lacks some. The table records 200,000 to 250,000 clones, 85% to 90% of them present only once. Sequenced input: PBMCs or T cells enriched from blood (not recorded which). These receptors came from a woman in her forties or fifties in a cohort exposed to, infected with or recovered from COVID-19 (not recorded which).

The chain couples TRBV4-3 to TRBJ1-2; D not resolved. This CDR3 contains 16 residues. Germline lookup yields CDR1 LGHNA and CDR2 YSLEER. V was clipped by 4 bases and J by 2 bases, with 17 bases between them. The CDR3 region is CASSLETRASNYGYTF. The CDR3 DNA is TGCGCCAGCAGCCTCGAAACGCGGGCTTCCAACTATGGCTACACCTTC.

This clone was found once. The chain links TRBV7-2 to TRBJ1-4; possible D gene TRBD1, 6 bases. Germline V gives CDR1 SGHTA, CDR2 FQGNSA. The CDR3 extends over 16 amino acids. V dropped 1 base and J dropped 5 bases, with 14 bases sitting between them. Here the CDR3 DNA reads TGTGCCAGCAGCTTAGTCGGGGGGGGCTGGAATGAAAAACTGTTTTTT. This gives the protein CASSLVGGGWNEKLFF. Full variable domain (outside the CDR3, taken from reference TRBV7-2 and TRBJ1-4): GAGVSQSPSNKVTEKGKDVELRCDPISGHTALYWYRQSLGQGLEFLIYFQGNSAPDKSGLPSDRFSAERTGGSVSTLTIQRTQQEDSAVYLCASSLVGGGWNEKLFFGSGTQLSVL.

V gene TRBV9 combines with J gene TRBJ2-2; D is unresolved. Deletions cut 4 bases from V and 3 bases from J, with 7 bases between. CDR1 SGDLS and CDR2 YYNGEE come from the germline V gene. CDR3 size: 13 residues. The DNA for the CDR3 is TGTGCCAGCAGCCCCCGGGACACCGGGGAGCTGTTTTTT. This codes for CASSPRDTGELFF. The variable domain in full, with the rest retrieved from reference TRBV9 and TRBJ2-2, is DSGVTQTPKHLITATGQRVTLRCSPRSGDLSVYWYQQSLDQGLQFLIQYYNGEERAKGNILERFSAQQFPDLHSELNLSSLELGDSALYFCASSPRDTGELFFGEGSRLTVL.

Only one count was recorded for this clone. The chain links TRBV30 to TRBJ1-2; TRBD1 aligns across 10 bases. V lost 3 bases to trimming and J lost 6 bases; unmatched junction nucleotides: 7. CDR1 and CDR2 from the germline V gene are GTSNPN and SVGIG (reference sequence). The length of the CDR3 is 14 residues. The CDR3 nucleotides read TGTGCCTGGAGGAGACAGGGGGCCCCCCATGGCTACACCTTC. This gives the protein CAWRRQGAPHGYTF.

CDR3 DNA: TGTGCCAGCAATACCGGGACAGGGGAATCACCCCTCCACTTT. This translates into CASNTGTGESPLHF. This chain links TRBV2 with TRBJ1-6; 10 nucleotides align to TRBD1. Germline trimming cut 7 bases from V and 10 bases from J; bases unmatched to any gene: 7. The CDR3 is made up of 14 amino acids. In germline, CDR1 is SNHLY, CDR2 FYNNEI.

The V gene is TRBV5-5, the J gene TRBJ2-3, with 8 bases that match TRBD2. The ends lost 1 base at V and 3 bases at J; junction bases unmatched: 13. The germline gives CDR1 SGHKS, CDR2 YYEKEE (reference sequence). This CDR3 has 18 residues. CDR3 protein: CASSLRRGAGMGTDTQYF. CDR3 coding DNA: TGTGCCAGCAGCTTGAGGCGGGGGGCAGGTATGGGAACAGATACGCAGTATTTT.

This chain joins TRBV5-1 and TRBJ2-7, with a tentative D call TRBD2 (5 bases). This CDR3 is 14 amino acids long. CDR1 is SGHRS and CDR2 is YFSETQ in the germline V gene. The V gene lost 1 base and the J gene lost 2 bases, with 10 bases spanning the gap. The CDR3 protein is CASSLKLEAYEQYF. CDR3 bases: TGCGCCAGCAGCTTGAAACTGGAGGCCTACGAGCAGTACTTC.

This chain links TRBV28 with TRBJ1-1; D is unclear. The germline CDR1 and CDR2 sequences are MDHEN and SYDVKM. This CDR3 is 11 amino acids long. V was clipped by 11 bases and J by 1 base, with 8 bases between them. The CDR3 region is CAFTRNTEAFF. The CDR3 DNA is TGTGCCTTTACACGGAACACTGAAGCTTTCTTT.

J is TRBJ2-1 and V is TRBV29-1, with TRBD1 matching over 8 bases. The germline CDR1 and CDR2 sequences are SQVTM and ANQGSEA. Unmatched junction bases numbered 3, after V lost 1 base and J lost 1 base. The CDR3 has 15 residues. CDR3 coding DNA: TGCAGCGTTGAAGGGCGGACAGGGTCCTACAATGAGCAGTTCTTC. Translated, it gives CSVEGRTGSYNEQFF.

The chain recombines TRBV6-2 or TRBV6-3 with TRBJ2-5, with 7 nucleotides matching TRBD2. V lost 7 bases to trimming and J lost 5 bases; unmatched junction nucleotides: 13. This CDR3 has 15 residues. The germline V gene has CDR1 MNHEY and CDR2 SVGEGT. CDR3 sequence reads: CASTPATSFLETQYF. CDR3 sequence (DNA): TGTGCCAGCACCCCAGCGACTAGCTTCTTGGAGACCCAGTACTTC.

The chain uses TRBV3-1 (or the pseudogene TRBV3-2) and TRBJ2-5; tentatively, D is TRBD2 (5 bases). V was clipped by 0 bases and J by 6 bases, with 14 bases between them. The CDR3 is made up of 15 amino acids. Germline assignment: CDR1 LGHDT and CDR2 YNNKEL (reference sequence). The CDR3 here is CASSQELGSVKTQYF. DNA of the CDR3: TGTGCCAGCAGCCAAGAATTGGGTAGCGTCAAGACCCAGTACTTC.

The CDR3 coding sequence is TGCGCCAGCAGCTATGACAGGGTAAATTCACCCCTCCACTTT. Translated, it gives CASSYDRVNSPLHF. The chain recombines TRBV5-1 with TRBJ1-6, with 7 bases matching TRBD1. CDR1 and CDR2 (germline): SGHRS, YFSETQ. The CDR3 is 14 amino acids. J lost 7 bases, V lost 3 bases, and 4 bases had no gene match.

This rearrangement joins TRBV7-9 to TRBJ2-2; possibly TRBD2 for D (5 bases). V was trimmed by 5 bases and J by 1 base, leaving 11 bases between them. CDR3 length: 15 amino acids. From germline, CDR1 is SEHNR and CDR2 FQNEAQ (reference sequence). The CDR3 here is CASSGLAGNTGELFF. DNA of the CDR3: TGTGCCAGCAGCGGCCTAGCTGGGAACACCGGGGAGCTGTTTTTT.

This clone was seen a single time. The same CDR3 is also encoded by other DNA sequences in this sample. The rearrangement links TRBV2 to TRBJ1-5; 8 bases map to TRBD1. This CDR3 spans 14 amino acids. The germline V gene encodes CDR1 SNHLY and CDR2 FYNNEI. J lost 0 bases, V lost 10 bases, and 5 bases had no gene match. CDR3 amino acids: CATKDRASNQPQHF. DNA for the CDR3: TGTGCCACCAAGGACAGGGCTAGCAATCAGCCCCAGCATTTT.

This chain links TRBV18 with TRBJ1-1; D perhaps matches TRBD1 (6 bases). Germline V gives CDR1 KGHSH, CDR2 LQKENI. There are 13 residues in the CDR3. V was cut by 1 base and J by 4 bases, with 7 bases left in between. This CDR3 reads CASSPQGVTEAFF. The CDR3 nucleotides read TGTGCCAGCTCACCACAGGGGGTCACTGAAGCTTTCTTT.

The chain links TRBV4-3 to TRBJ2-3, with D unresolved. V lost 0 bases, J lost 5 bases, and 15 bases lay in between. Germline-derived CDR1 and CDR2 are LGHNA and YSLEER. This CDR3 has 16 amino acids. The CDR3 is CASSQDLQSGRDTQYF. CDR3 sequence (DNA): TGCGCCAGCAGCCAAGATCTTCAGTCAGGTCGAGATACGCAGTATTTT.

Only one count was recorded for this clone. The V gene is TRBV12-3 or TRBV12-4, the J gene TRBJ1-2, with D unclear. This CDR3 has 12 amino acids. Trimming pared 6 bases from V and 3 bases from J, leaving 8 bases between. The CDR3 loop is CASSFQYYGYTF. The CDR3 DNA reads TGTGCCAGCAGCTTTCAGTACTATGGCTACACCTTC.

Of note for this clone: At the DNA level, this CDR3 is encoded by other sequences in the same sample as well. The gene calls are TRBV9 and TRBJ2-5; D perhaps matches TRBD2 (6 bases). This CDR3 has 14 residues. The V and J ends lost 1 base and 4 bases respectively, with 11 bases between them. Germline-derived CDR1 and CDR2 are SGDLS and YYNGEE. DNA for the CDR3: TGTGCCAGCAGCGTAAGGGCGGGGCGAGAGACCCAGTACTTC. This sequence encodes CASSVRAGRETQYF. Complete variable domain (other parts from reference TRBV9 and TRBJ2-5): DSGVTQTPKHLITATGQRVTLRCSPRSGDLSVYWYQQSLDQGLQFLIQYYNGEERAKGNILERFSAQQFPDLHSELNLSSLELGDSALYFCASSVRAGRETQYFGPGTRLLVL.

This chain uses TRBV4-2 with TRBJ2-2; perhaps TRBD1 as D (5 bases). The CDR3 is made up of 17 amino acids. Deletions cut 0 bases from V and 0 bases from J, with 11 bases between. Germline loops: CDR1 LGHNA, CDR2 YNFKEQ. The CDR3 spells CASSQDGRGANTGELFF. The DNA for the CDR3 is TGTGCCAGCAGCCAAGATGGAAGGGGCGCGAACACCGGGGAGCTGTTTTTT.

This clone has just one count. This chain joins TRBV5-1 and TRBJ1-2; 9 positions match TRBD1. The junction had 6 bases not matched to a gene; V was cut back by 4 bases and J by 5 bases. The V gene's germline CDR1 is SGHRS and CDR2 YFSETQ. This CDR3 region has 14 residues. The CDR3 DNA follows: TGCGCCAGCAGCCTAGGACAGGGGTGGTATGGCTACACCTTC. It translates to CASSLGQGWYGYTF.

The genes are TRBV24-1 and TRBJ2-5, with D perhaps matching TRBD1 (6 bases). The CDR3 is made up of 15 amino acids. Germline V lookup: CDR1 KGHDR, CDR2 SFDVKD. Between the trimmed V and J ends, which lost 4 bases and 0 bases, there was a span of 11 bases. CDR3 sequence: CATSDTTGYQETQYF. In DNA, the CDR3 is TGTGCCACCAGTGACACAACAGGGTACCAAGAGACCCAGTACTTC.

CDR3 in amino acids: CASSPDRAGGTQYF. CDR3 nucleotide sequence: TGCGCCAGCAGCCCTGACAGGGCGGGAGGGACCCAGTACTTC. This chain connects TRBV5-1 to TRBJ2-5, with a possible D match to TRBD2 (8 bases). This CDR3 is 14 amino acids long. Trimming removed 4 bases at V and 7 bases at J, with 17 bases between. CDR1 and CDR2 from the germline V gene are SGHRS and YFSETQ.

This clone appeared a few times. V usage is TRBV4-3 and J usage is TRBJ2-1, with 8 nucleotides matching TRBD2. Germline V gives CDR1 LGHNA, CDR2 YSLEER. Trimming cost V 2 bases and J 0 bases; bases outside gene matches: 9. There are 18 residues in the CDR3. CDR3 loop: CASSQYSGGKSSYNEQFF. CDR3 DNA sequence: TGCGCCAGCAGCCAATACAGCGGGGGAAAAAGCTCCTACAATGAGCAGTTCTTC.

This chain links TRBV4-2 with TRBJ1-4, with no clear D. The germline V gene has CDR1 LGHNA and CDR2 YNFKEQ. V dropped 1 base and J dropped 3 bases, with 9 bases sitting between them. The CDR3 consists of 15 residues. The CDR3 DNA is TGTGCCAGCAGCCAAGGGGCGGGGTCTAATGAAAAACTGTTTTTT. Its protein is CASSQGAGSNEKLFF.